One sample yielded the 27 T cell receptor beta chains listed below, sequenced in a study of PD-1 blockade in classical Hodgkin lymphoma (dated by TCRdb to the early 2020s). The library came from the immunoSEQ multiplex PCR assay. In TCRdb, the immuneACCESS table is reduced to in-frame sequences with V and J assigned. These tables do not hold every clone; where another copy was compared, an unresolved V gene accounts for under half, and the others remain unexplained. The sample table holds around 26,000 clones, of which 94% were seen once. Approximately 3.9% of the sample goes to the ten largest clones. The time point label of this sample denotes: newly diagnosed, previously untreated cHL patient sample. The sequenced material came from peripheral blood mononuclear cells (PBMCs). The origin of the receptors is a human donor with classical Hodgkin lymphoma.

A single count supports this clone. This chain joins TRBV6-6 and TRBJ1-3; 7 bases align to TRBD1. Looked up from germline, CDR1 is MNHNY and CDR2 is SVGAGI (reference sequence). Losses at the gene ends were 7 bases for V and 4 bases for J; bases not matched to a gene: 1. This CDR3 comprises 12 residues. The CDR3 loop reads CASTGGGNTIYF. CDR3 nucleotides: TGTGCCAGCACAGGGGGAGGAAACACCATATATTTT.

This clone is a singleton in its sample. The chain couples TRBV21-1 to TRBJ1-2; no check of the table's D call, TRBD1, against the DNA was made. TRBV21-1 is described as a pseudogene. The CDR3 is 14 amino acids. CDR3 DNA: TGTGCCAGCAGCAAAGGCCACAATTACTATGGCTACACCTTC. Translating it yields CASSKGHNYYGYTF.

The CDR3 sequence: CATRTRTGGSTTGELFF. Written as DNA, the CDR3 is TGTGCCACCCGAACAAGGACAGGGGGATCGACCACCGGGGAGCTGTTTTTT. The rearrangement links TRBV10-3 to TRBJ2-2; TRBD1 matches at 10 bases. There are 17 residues in the CDR3. V dropped 10 bases and J dropped 4; count of bases not matched to a gene: 15. CDR1 is ENHRY, CDR2 SYGVKD, per germline.

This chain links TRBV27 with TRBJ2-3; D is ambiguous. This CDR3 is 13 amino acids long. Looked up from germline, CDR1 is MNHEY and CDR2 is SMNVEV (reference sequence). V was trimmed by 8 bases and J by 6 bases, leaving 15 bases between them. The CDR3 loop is CASYNPGGDTQYF. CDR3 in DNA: TGTGCCAGCTACAACCCAGGTGGGGATACGCAGTATTTT.

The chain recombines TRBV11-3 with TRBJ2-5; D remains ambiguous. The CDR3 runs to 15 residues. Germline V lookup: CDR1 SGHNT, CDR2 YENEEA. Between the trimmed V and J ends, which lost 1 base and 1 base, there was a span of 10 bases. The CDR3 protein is CASSLAQAAQETQYF. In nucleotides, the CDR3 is TGTGCCAGCAGCTTAGCCCAAGCAGCCCAAGAGACCCAGTACTTC.

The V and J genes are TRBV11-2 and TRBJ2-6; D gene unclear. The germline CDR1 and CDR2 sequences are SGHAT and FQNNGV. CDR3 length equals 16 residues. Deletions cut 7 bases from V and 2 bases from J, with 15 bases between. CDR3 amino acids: CASTIRRRTGANVLTF. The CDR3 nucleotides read TGTGCCAGCACCATAAGGCGGCGAACTGGGGCCAACGTCCTGACTTTC.

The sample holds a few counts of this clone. CDR3 sequence (DNA): TGTGCCAGCAGTTCCATCACCAGGGGGCCGACAGATACGCAGTATTTT. Residues: CASSSITRGPTDTQYF. The chain carries TRBV27 and TRBJ2-3, with 8 bases fitting TRBD1. The CDR3 has 16 residues. CDR1 is MNHEY, CDR2 SMNVEV, per germline (reference sequence). The trim removed 4 bases at V and 3 bases at J, leaving 9 bases unmatched.

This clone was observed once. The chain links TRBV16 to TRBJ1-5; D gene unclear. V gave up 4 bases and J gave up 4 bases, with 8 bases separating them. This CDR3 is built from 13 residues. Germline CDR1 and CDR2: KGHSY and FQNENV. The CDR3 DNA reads TGTGCCAGCAGCCGAAATTTTAATCAGCCCCAGCATTTT. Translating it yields CASSRNFNQPQHF.

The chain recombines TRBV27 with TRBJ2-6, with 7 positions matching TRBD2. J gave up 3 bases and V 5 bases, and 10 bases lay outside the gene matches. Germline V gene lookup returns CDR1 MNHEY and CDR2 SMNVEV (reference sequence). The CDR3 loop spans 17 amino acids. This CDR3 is CASSPRKGGYGANVLTF. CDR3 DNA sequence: TGTGCCAGCAGTCCTAGGAAGGGAGGGTATGGGGCCAACGTCCTGACTTTC.

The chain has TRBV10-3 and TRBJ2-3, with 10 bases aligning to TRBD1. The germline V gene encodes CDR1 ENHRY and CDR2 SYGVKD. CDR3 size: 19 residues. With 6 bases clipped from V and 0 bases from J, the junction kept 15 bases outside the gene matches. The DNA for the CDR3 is TGTGCCATCAGAGGGACCGGGACAGGGGACCATAGAAGCACAGATACGCAGTATTTT. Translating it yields CAIRGTGTGDHRSTDTQYF.

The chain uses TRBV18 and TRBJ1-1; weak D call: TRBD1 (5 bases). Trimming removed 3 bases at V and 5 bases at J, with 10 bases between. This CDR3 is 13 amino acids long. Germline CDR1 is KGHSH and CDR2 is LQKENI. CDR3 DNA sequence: TGTGCCAGCTCACCGTTCACAGGTACTGAAGCTTTCTTT. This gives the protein CASSPFTGTEAFF.

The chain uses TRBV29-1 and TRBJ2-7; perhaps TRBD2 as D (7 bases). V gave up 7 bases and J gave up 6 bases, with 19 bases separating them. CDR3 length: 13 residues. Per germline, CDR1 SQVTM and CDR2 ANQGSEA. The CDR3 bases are TGCAGCGGCGGGGGCGGCCAGCGAGGCGAGCAGTACTTC. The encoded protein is CSGGGGQRGEQYF.

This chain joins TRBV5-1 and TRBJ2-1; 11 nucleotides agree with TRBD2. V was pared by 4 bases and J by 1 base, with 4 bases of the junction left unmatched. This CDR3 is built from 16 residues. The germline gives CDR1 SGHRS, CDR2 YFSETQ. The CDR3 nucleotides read TGCGCCAGCAGCGGTACTAGCGGGAGTTCCTACAATGAGCAGTTCTTC. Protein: CASSGTSGSSYNEQFF.

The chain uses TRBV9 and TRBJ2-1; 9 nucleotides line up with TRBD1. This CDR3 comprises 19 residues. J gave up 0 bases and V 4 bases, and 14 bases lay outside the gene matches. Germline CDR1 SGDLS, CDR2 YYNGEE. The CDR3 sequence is CASSFRDRDSRSSYNEQFF. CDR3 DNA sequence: TGTGCCAGCAGCTTCCGGGACAGGGACTCCCGTAGCTCCTACAATGAGCAGTTCTTC.

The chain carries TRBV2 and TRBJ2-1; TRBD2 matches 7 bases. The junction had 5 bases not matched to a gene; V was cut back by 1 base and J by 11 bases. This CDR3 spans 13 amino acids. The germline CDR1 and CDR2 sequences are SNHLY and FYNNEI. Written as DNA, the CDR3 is TGTGCCAGCAGTGAAGATGCTAGCGGAAAGCAGTTCTTC. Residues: CASSEDASGKQFF.

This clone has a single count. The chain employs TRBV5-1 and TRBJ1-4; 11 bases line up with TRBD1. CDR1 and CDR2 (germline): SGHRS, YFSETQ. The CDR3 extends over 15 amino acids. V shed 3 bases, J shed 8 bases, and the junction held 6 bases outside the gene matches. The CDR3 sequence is CASSSAGQGGEKLFF. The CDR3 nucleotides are TGCGCCAGCAGCTCGGCGGGACAGGGGGGAGAAAAACTGTTTTTT.

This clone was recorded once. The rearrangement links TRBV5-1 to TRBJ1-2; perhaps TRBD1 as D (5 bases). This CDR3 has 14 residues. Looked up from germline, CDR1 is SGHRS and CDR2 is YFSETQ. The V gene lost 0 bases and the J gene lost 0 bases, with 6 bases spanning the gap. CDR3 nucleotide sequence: TGCGCCAGCAGCTTGGGACAGCCTAACTATGGCTACACCTTC. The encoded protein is CASSLGQPNYGYTF. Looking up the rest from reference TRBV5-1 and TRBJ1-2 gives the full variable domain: KAGVTQTPRYLIKTRGQQVTLSCSPISGHRSVSWYQQTPGQGLQFLFEYFSETQRNKGNFPGRFSGRQFSNSRSEMNVSTLELGDSALYLCASSLGQPNYGYTFGSGTRLTVV.

The DNA of the CDR3 is TGTGCCTGGAGGATACAGGGAAACTATGGCTACACCTTC. Translation gives CAWRIQGNYGYTF. The rearrangement uses TRBV30 and TRBJ1-2, with a possible D match to TRBD1 (6 bases). This CDR3 contains 13 residues. Per germline, CDR1 GTSNPN and CDR2 SVGIG (reference sequence). With 3 bases removed from V and 2 bases from J, the gap between germline ends came to 10 bases.

CDR3 DNA sequence: TGTGCCAGCAGCCAAGTTGTCGGGGCTCGAGGGACCGGGGAGCTGTTTTTT. It is translated as CASSQVVGARGTGELFF. The V gene is TRBV4-2, the J gene TRBJ2-2, with D perhaps assigned TRBD1 or TRBD2 (5 bases each). The CDR3 length is 17 residues. With 1 base removed from V and 5 bases from J, the gap between germline ends came to 17 bases. CDR1 and CDR2 from the germline V gene are LGHNA and YNFKEQ.

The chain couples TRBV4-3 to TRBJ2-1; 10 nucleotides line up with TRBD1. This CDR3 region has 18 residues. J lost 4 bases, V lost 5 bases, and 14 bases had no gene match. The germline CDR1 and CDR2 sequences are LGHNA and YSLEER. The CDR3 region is CASSMRQGAAGFYNEQFF. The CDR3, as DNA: TGCGCCAGCAGCATGCGACAGGGGGCCGCCGGTTTTTACAATGAGCAGTTCTTC.

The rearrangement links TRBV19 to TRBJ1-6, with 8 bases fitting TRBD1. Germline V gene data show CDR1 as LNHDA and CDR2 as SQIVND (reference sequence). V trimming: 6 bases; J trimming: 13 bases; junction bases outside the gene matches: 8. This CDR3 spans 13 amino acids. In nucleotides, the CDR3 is TGTGCCAGTAGCCCTTTGCAGGGGGCTCCCCTCCACTTT. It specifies CASSPLQGAPLHF.

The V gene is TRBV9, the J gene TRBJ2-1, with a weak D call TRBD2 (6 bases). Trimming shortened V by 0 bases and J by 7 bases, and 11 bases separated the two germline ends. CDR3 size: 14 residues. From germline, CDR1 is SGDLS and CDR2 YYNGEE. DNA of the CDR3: TGTGCCAGCAGCGTAGACGGGAGTATAAATGAGCAGTTCTTC. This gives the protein CASSVDGSINEQFF. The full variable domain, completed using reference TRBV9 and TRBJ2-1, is DSGVTQTPKHLITATGQRVTLRCSPRSGDLSVYWYQQSLDQGLQFLIQYYNGEERAKGNILERFSAQQFPDLHSELNLSSLELGDSALYFCASSVDGSINEQFFGPGTRLTVL.

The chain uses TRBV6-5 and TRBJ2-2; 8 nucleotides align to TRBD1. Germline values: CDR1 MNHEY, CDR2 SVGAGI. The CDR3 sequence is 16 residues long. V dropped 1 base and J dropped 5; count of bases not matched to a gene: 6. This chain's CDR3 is CASSYLHTGGTGELFF. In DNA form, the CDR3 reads TGTGCCAGCAGTTACTTGCATACAGGGGGGACCGGGGAGCTGTTTTTT.

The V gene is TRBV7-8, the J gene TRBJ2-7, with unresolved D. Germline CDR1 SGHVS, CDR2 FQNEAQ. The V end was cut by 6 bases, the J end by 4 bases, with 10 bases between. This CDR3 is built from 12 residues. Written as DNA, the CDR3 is TGTGCCAGCAGTTATACTCTATACGAGCAGTACTTC. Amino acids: CASSYTLYEQYF.

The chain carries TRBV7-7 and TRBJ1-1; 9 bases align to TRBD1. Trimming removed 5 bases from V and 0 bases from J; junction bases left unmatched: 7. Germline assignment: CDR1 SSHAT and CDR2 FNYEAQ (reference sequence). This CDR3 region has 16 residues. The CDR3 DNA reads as TGTGCCAGCAGCCCGGTGGACAGGGGATTGAACACTGAAGCTTTCTTT. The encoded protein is CASSPVDRGLNTEAFF.

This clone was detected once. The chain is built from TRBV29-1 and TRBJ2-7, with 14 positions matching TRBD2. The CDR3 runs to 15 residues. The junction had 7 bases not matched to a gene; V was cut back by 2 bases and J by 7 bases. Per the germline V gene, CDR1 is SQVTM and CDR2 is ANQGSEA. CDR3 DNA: TGCAGCGTTGAAACTGGGGGACTAGCGGGAGCGGAGCAGTACTTC. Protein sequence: CSVETGGLAGAEQYF.

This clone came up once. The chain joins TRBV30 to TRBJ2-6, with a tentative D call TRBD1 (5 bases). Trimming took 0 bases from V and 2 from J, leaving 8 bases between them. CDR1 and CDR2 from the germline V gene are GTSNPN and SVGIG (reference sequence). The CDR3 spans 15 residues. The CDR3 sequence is CAWSVPRAGANVLTF. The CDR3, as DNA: TGTGCCTGGAGTGTACCCAGGGCTGGGGCCAACGTCCTGACTTTC.